This T cell receptor (beta chain) was sequenced in a study of preoperative IRX-2 immunotherapy in early breast cancer. Assay: immunoSEQ multiplex PCR; the TCRdb copy retains only in-frame clones and omits some. The table records 35,000 to 40,000 clones, roughly 80% of them present only once. Treatment: preoperative locoregional IRX-2 cytokine immunotherapy. Patients received preoperative, locoregional IRX-2 cytokine immunotherapy in a phase Ib study. Germline CDR1 and CDR2: MNHGY and SAAAGT. This CDR3 comprises 14 residues. V shed 5 bases and J shed 1 base, with 8 bases lying between them. This receptor was identified in a human donor with breast cancer. Material: lymph node tissue, obtained after IRX-2 immunotherapy. The rearrangement joins TRBV6-8 to TRBJ2-2; D ambiguous. CDR3 in amino acids: CASSRLQNTGELFF. CDR3 bases: TGTGCCAGCAGTCGCCTTCAGAACACCGGGGAGCTGTTTTTT.